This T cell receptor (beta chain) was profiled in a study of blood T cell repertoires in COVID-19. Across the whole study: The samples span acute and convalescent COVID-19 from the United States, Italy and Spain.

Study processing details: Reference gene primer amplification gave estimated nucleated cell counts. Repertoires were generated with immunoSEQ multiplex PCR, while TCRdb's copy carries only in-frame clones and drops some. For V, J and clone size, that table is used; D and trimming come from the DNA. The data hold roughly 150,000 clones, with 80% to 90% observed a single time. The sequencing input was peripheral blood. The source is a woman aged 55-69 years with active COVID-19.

The CDR3 protein is CASSNTRQGGFYEQYF. CDR3 nucleotide sequence: TGTGCCAGCAGCAACACGCGGCAGGGAGGCTTCTACGAGCAGTACTTC. The rearrangement uses TRBV9 and TRBJ2-7; D is possibly TRBD2 (6 bases). Trimming shortened V by 4 bases and J by 3 bases, and 20 bases separated the two germline ends. The CDR3 loop spans 16 amino acids. The germline V gene encodes CDR1 SGDLS and CDR2 YYNGEE.